This TCR beta chain was identified in a study of T cells after yellow fever vaccination. Turning to the study itself: Any fraction with a low cell number was prepared using SMART-Seq v4 Ultra Low Input. The study, taken as a whole, reports: Subsequent to the booster, the majority of primary-vaccination clones reappeared (around 96% CD4, approximately 90% CD8). Some clonotypes, a small share, were shared between CD4 and CD8 compartments.

5'RACE template switching added a universal primer site and UMIs to TCR cDNA. TCRdb re-analysed the 5' RACE reads in MiXCR, keeping a single row per CDR3 protein. The table lists over 300,000 distinct CDR3 sequences, around 4% of them singletons. Germline CDR1 reads MGHRA; CDR2 reads YSYEKL. The CDR3 runs 16 residues. The trim removed 1 base at V and 6 bases at J, leaving 11 bases unmatched. This clonotype was observed many times. Its antigen remains unidentified. This TCR was recovered from a man between 18 and 35 years old who received the YFV17D yellow fever vaccine. The V and J genes are TRBV4-1 and TRBJ2-7; TRBD2 matches 8 bases. The specimen comprised PBMCs, sampled on the day of the yellow fever booster vaccination. CDR3 DNA: TGCGCCAGCAGCCAAGTACGCGGGGGGTCCGGGGGCGAGCAGTACTTC. Its translation: CASSQVRGGSGGEQYF.